One sample yielded the 5 T cell receptor beta chains listed below, sequenced in a study of blood T cell repertoires in COVID-19. Libraries were prepared by immunoSEQ multiplex PCR; TCRdb keeps only in-frame clonotypes and omits some of them. The data contain 40,000 to 50,000 clones, 90% of them seen just once; the ten biggest clones take up roughly 19%. The sequencing sample was made of peripheral blood. Receptors were obtained from a man between 65 and 85 years old with active COVID-19.

V and J are TRBV28 and TRBJ2-7, with D possibly matching TRBD1 (6 bases). With 6 bases removed from V and 11 bases from J, the gap between germline ends came to 17 bases. The CDR3 is made up of 12 amino acids. Germline V CDR1 and CDR2: MDHEN, SYDVKM. CDR3 DNA sequence: TGTGCCAGCAGCCTTGGGTTCGGGACAAAGTACTTC. Amino acids: CASSLGFGTKYF.

The chain couples TRBV19 to TRBJ1-3, with 11 bases matching TRBD1. J gave up 0 bases and V 6 bases, and 4 bases lay outside the gene matches. This CDR3 is 16 amino acids long. Germline V gene lookup returns CDR1 LNHDA and CDR2 SQIVND (reference sequence). DNA of the CDR3: TGTGCCAGTAGCGGACAGGGGGCCCTCTCTGGAAACACCATATATTTT. Amino acid sequence: CASSGQGALSGNTIYF.

V is TRBV5-6 and J is TRBJ2-3, with D perhaps matching TRBD2 (6 bases). The ends were cut back, 0 bases at V and 6 bases at J, with 11 bases in the middle. Looked up from germline, CDR1 is SGHDT and CDR2 is YYEEEE. The CDR3 length is 14 residues. DNA for the CDR3: TGTGCCAGCAGCTTGGAGGCGGGGATCGATACGCAGTATTTT. Translating it yields CASSLEAGIDTQYF.

This rearrangement joins TRBV19 to TRBJ2-1, with D maybe TRBD2 (6 bases). Trimming removed 2 bases at V and 4 bases at J, with 12 bases between. There are 15 residues in the CDR3. Germline V gives CDR1 LNHDA, CDR2 SQIVND (reference sequence). The CDR3 nucleotides read TGTGCCAGTAGTATATCTACGGGAGCTTACAATGAGCAGTTCTTC. Residues: CASSISTGAYNEQFF.

This chain uses TRBV7-2 with TRBJ2-7, with TRBD1 matching 10 bases. The CDR3 runs 15 residues. Trimming took 5 bases from V and 5 from J; bases not matched to a gene: 9. The germline V gene has CDR1 SGHTA and CDR2 FQGNSA. The CDR3 reads CASSVDRGLTNEQYF. CDR3 bases: TGTGCCAGCAGCGTCGACAGGGGGCTTACTAACGAGCAGTACTTC.